This T cell receptor beta chain was profiled in a study of blood T cells in healthy people across ages. Study background: About one barcoded beta molecule per two T cells came from capture by template switching.

It was with a sample-barcoded 5' primer and a J-beta primer mix that a second PCR of about 6 to 12 cycles was run. TCRdb reanalysed the 5' RACE reads using MiXCR and keeps one entry per CDR3 protein. The sample includes approximately 800,000 distinct CDR3 sequences, about 55% of them seen just once. The count of this clonotype is one. From germline, CDR1 is MNHEY and CDR2 SVGEGT. Between the trimmed V and J ends, which lost 6 bases and 5 bases, there was a span of 8 bases. The CDR3 sequence is 12 residues long. Sequencing used blood. The receptor comes from a man at least 80 years old in good health. The V call is TRBV6-2 or TRBV6-3, the J call TRBJ1-5; unclear D gene. CDR3 protein: CASSPLYQPQHF. In nucleotides, the CDR3 is TGTGCCAGCAGCCCGTTGTATCAGCCCCAGCATTTT.